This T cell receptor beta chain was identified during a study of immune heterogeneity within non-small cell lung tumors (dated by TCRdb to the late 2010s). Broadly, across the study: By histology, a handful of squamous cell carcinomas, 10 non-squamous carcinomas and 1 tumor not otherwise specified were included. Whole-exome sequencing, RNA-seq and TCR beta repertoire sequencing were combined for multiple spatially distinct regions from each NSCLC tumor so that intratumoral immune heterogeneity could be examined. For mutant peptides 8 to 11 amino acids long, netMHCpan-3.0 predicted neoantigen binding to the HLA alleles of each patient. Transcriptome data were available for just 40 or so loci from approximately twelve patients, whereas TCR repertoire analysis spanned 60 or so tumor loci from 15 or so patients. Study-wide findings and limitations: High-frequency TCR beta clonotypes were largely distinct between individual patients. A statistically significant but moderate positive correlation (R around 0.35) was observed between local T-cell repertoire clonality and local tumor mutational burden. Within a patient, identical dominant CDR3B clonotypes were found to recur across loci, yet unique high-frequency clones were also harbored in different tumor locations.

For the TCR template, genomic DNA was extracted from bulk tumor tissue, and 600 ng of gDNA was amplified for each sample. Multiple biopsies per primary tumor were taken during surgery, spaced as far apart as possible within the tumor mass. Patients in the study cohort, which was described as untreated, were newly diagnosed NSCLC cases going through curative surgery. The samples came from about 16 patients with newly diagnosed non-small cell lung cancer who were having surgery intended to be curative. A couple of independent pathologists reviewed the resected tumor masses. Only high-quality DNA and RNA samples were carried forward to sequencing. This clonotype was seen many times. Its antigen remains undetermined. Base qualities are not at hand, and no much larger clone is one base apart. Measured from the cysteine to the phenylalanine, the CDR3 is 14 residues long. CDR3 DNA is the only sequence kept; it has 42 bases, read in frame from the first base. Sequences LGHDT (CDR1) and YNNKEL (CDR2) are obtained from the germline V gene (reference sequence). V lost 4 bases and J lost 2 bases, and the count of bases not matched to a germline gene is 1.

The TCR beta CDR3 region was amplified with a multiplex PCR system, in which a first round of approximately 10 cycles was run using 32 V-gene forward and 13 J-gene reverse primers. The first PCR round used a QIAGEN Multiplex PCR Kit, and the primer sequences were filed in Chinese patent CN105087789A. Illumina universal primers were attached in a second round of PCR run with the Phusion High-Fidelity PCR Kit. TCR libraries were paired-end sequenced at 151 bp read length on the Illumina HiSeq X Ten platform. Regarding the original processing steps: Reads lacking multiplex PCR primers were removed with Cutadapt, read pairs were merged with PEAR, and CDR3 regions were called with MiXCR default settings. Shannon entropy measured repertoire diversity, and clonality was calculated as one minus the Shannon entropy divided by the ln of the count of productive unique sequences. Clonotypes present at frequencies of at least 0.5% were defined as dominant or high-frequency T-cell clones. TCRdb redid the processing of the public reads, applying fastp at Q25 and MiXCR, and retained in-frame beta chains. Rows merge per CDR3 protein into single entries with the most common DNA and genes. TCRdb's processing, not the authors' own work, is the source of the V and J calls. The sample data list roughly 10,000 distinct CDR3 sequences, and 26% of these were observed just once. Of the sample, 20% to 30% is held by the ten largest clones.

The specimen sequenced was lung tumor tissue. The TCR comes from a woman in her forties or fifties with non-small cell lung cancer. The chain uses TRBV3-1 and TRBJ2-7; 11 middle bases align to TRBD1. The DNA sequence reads TGTGCCAGCAGCCGGGACAGGGGGGCCTACGAGCAGTACTTC. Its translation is CASSRDRGAYEQYF.